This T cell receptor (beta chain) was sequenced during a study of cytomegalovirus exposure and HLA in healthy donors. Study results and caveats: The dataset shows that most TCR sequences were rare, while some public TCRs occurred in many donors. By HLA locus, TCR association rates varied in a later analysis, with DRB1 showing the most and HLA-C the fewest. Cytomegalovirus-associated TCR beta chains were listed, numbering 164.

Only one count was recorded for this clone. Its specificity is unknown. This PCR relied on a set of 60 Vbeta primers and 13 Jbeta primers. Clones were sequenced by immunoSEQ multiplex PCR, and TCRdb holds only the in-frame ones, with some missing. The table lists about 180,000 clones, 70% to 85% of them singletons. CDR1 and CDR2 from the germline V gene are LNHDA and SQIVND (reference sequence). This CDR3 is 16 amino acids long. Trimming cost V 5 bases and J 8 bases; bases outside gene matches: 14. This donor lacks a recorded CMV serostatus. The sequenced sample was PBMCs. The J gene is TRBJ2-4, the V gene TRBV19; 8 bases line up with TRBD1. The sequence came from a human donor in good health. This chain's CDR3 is CASSPAGAGGMDIQYF. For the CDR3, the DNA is TGTGCCAGTAGTCCCGCGGGTGCAGGGGGCATGGACATTCAGTACTTC.